The T cell receptor (beta chain) described here comes from a study of regulatory T cells in long-lasting Graves disease. Study-wide context: The study counted Graves' disease as persistent given over 5 years of antithyroid drugs and positive TSH receptor antibodies.

Study results and limitations: Segments TRBV28, TRBJ1-2 and TRBJ2-5 showed preferential usage in persistent disease. TCR diversity was lower in persistent than newly diagnosed Graves' disease.

Both iRepertoire HTBI primers and Arm-PCR of CDR3 regions were used to build the TCR beta libraries. TCRdb processed the multiplex PCR reads anew with MiXCR; each CDR3 protein has one entry. The table has approximately 350,000 distinct CDR3 sequences, roughly 20% seen once. About this clonotype itself: What it binds is unknown.

Noted time point: persistent/refractory GD, antithyroid drugs over 5 years with positive TRAb. RNA isolated from PBMCs was used to make the TCR library. The J segment lost 7 bases and the V segment lost 6 bases, leaving 7 bases of the junction unmatched. The germline V gene encodes CDR1 GTSNPN and CDR2 SVGIG (reference sequence). The CDR3 has 12 amino acids. Sequencing used peripheral blood mononuclear cells (PBMCs), obtained when the disease was refractory, from a patient treated with antithyroid drugs. The V call is TRBV30, the J call TRBJ2-7; 9 nucleotides agree with TRBD2. The sequence derives from a woman aged 40 to 50 with Graves disease. The CDR3 DNA sequence: TGTGCCTGTGGGGCGGGAGGGAAAGAGCAGTACTTC. Its translation is CACGAGGKEQYF.